This TCR beta chain was identified during a study of cytomegalovirus exposure and HLA in healthy donors. The CDR3 runs 16 residues. After removal of 5 bases from V and 6 bases from J, the junction contained 15 bases not matched to a gene. In germline, CDR1 is GTSNPN, CDR2 SVGIG (reference sequence). Regarding this clone: Its specificity is unknown.

At sampling all donors were nominally healthy, likely with unrecorded immune exposures. Researchers ran the PCR with 60 Vbeta and 13 Jbeta primers. The repertoire was sequenced with immunoSEQ multiplex PCR; TCRdb's copy has only in-frame clones and lacks some. The sample carries 100,000 to 150,000 clones, 70% to 80% recorded once. Study-wide results and caveats: Associated with cytomegalovirus, according to the listing, were around 160 TCR beta chains.

The specimen was PBMCs. The source of this sequence is a middle-aged man in good health and CMV-seropositive. The chain links TRBV30 to TRBJ2-2, with TRBD1 matching 7 bases. The CDR3 sequence is CAWDRGRTGVAGELFF. CDR3 coding DNA: TGTGCCTGGGATCGAGGCCGTACAGGGGTTGCCGGGGAGCTGTTTTTT. Full variable domain (rest looked up from reference TRBV30 and TRBJ2-2): SQTIHQWPATLVQPVGSPLSLECTVEGTSNPNLYWYRQAAGRGLQLLFYSVGIGQISSEVPQNLSASRPQDRQFILSSKKLLLSDSGFYLCAWDRGRTGVAGELFFGEGSRLTVL.